This is a list of T cell receptor beta chains from one sample in a study of cytomegalovirus exposure and HLA in healthy donors. Data came from immunoSEQ multiplex PCR; TCRdb stores just in-frame clones and leaves some out. The sample records around 140,000 clones, around 82% being singletons. The sample consisted of PBMCs. Receptor source: a woman between 40 and 55 years old in good health and CMV-seropositive. Each CDR3 is given with its conserved first and last residue. D genes are given only for firm matches.

TRBV5-3	TRBD1	CARSGPRDRGNTGELFF
TRBV4-2	TRBD2	CASSQDPSGAPYNEQFF
TRBV11-2	NA	CASSLGVGRNTIYF
TRBV7-9	NA	CSSSPRGYEQYF
TRBV19	TRBD2	CASSMERGVMSDEQFF
TRBV11-3	TRBD2	CASSDWTSGSFDEQYF
TRBV6-5	NA	CASSYQTGFSGNTIYF
TRBV2	NA	CASRELALYTDTQYF
TRBV9	TRBD2	CASSVAGGLVDEQFF
TRBV11-2	TRBD1	CASSLRDRDYGYTF
TRBV2	NA	CASSETEANEKLFF
TRBV6-5	TRBD1	CASSFAGTGGTEAFF
TRBV6-1	TRBD1	CASSDQGAYTEAFF
TRBV21-1	NA	CASSTRPQPIDSEQYF
TRBV6-6	NA	CASSYSKRNYGYTF
TRBV28	TRBD1	CASSGTGAGRTEAFF
TRBV7-9	TRBD2	CASSLEGTSGRATDTQYF
TRBV30	NA	CAWRIPGSRAEAKNIQYF
TRBV6-1	TRBD2	CASSEVGTSVYEQYF
TRBV11-2	NA	CASSRQPTGNTIYF
TRBV9	TRBD1	CASSSPGQGYSEKLFF
TRBV7-6	TRBD2	CASSLVAGVVADTQYF
TRBV7-8	TRBD2	CASSLSGTSVEQFF
TRBV28	TRBD1	CASSLRTGDEQYF